Listed below are T cell receptor beta chains from one sample, sequenced in a study of control samples from healthy donors and cancer patients. Sequencing used immunoSEQ multiplex PCR; TCRdb keeps in-frame clones, though not all of them. Among around 140,000 clones listed, 94% were seen once. Sequencing was done on a sample of blood. These receptors originate from a man aged 40-49 years in good health. CDR3s include the opening cysteine and the closing phenylalanine or tryptophan. The D gene is left open where the match is weak.

- | TRBJ1-6 | TRBV18 | TGTGCCAGCTCCCCTGACCAGAACAGGGTAACCCCCCTCCACTTT | CASSPDQNRVTPLHF
- | TRBJ2-2 | TRBV4-1 | TGCGCCAGCAGCCAAGATCAGAGGAGGGGTGGGAACACCGGGGAGCTGTTTTTT | CASSQDQRRGGNTGELFF
- | TRBJ1-5 | TRBV5-6 | TGTGCCAGCAGCTTGGAGGGGAACAATCAGCCCCAGCATTTT | CASSLEGNNQPQHF
TRBD1 | TRBJ2-7 | TRBV3-1/TRBV3-2 | TGTGCCAGCAGCCGCGGACAGGTGGGCTACGAGCAGTACTTC | CASSRGQVGYEQYF
- | TRBJ2-5 | TRBV6-5 | TGTGCCAGCAGTTACAGATTCTCGACGGGAAAAGAGACCCAGTACTTC | CASSYRFSTGKETQYF
- | TRBJ2-1 | TRBV13 | TGTGCCAGCAGCGCCACAGACAATGAGCAGTTCTTC | CASSATDNEQFF
- | TRBJ1-6 | TRBV5-6 | TGTGCCAGCAGCTTGGAGACAGACTCCTATAATTCACCCCTCCACTTT | CASSLETDSYNSPLHF
TRBD1 | TRBJ1-2 | TRBV19 | TGTGCCAGTAGTCCCGGGGACAGGGATGGCTACACCTTC | CASSPGDRDGYTF
- | TRBJ2-7 | TRBV28 | TGTGCCAGCAATAGGTTTCCGGACTCCTACGAGCAGTACTTC | CASNRFPDSYEQYF
- | TRBJ1-1 | TRBV6-5 | TGTGCCAGCAGAGGGACATTTTTGAACACTGAAGCTTTCTTT | CASRGTFLNTEAFF
TRBD1 | TRBJ1-6 | TRBV6-2/TRBV6-3 | TGTGCCAGCAGTTACACAACAGGGGCTAATTCACCCCTCCACTTT | CASSYTTGANSPLHF
TRBD1 | TRBJ2-7 | TRBV6-5 | TGTGCCAGCAGTTACGACAGGGGGCGCGACTACGAGCAGTACTTC | CASSYDRGRDYEQYF